The next 19 T cell receptor beta chains were all read from a single sample in a study of cytomegalovirus exposure and HLA in healthy donors. The PCR employed 60 Vbeta primers together with 13 Jbeta primers. Data came from immunoSEQ multiplex PCR; TCRdb stores just in-frame clones and leaves some out. Of over 60,000 clones detected, 70% to 80% appear once; the ten largest clones hold roughly 3.5%. The source material was PBMCs. These TCRs come from a man aged 18 to 30 in good health and CMV-seronegative.

CDR3: CSVLTGNYGYTF. CDR3 bases: TGCAGCGTTTTAACAGGGAACTATGGCTACACCTTC. The chain joins TRBV29-1 to TRBJ1-2, with D possibly TRBD1 on 6 matching bases. From germline, CDR1 is SQVTM and CDR2 ANQGSEA. Between the trimmed V and J ends, which lost 5 bases and 2 bases, there was a span of 9 bases. CDR3 length equals 12 residues.

This clone came up once. The chain employs TRBV5-1 and TRBJ1-4, with 8 bases matching TRBD1. CDR3 length equals 17 residues. Trimming removed 5 bases from V and 6 bases from J; junction bases left unmatched: 15. Germline V gives CDR1 SGHRS, CDR2 YFSETQ. This CDR3 reads CASSAGTGPLEDEKLFF. CDR3 nucleotides: TGCGCCAGCAGTGCCGGGACAGGACCATTGGAGGATGAAAAACTGTTTTTT.

The rearrangement uses TRBV5-1 and TRBJ2-3, with TRBD1 matching 8 bases. The CDR3 is 15 amino acids. The J segment lost 2 bases and the V segment lost 4 bases, leaving 6 bases of the junction unmatched. Germline assignment: CDR1 SGHRS and CDR2 YFSETQ. The CDR3 protein is CASSRTGPTTDTQYF. In DNA form, the CDR3 reads TGCGCCAGCAGCCGGACAGGGCCGACCACAGATACGCAGTATTTT.

J is TRBJ1-1 and V is TRBV7-8; 7 nucleotides line up with TRBD1. Germline V lookup: CDR1 SGHVS, CDR2 FQNEAQ. CDR3 size: 17 residues. The junction had 15 bases not matched to a gene; V was cut back by 5 bases and J by 3 bases. The CDR3 here is CASSATETGTAHTEAFF. CDR3 sequence (DNA): TGTGCCAGCAGCGCAACAGAAACCGGGACAGCCCACACTGAAGCTTTCTTT. Filled out from reference TRBV7-8 and TRBJ1-1, the complete variable domain reads GAGVSQSPRYKVAKRGQDVALRCDPISGHVSLFWYQQALGQGPEFLTYFQNEAQLDKSGLPSDRFFAERPEGSVSTLKIQRTQQEDSAVYLCASSATETGTAHTEAFFGQGTRLTVV.

This chain links TRBV4-1 with TRBJ2-5; 10 nucleotides match TRBD2. The ends lost 0 bases at V and 4 bases at J; junction bases unmatched: 5. The CDR3 totals 16 residues. Per germline, CDR1 MGHRA and CDR2 YSYEKL. The CDR3 spells CASSQEFSGGRETQYF. The CDR3 DNA follows: TGCGCCAGCAGCCAAGAGTTTAGCGGGGGGAGAGAGACCCAGTACTTC.

The J gene is TRBJ2-1, the V gene TRBV7-3, with 8 bases lining up with TRBD1. The germline CDR1 and CDR2 sequences are SGHTA and FQGTGA. This CDR3 is 15 amino acids long. Trimming at V came to 3 bases and at J to 4 bases, leaving 5 bases not matched to a gene. The CDR3 coding sequence is TGTGCCAGCAGCTTCGGACAGGGAATTTACAATGAGCAGTTCTTC. It encodes CASSFGQGIYNEQFF.

This chain connects TRBV27 to TRBJ2-7; 9 nucleotides match TRBD1. The CDR3 is made up of 16 amino acids. Germline V gene lookup returns CDR1 MNHEY and CDR2 SMNVEV (reference sequence). Trimming removed 5 bases from V and 3 bases from J; junction bases left unmatched: 11. The CDR3 is CASSRLPGTGLYEQYV. The CDR3 DNA reads as TGTGCCAGCAGTAGACTGCCGGGGACAGGGCTCTACGAGCAGTACGTC.

There are a few counts of this clone. The chain couples TRBV11-2 to TRBJ1-6; tentatively, D is TRBD1 (5 bases). CDR1 SGHAT and CDR2 FQNNGV come from the germline V gene. The CDR3 totals 16 residues. The ends were cut back, 7 bases at V and 7 bases at J, with 20 bases in the middle. In DNA, the CDR3 is TGTGCCAGCACCCGTTTCGCGGGGGGTCGGAATTCACCCCTCCACTTT. This encodes CASTRFAGGRNSPLHF.

This rearrangement joins TRBV5-1 to TRBJ1-2, with D possibly being TRBD1 (6 bases). From germline, CDR1 is SGHRS and CDR2 YFSETQ. The CDR3 totals 14 residues. Between the trimmed V and J ends, which lost 1 base and 3 bases, there was a span of 10 bases. The CDR3 DNA reads TGCGCCAGCAGCTTGATAGCAGGGGACTATGGCTACACCTTC. Translated, it gives CASSLIAGDYGYTF.

The V gene is TRBV27, the J gene TRBJ1-5; 7 positions match TRBD1. The ends lost 4 bases at V and 5 bases at J; junction bases unmatched: 17. Germline CDR1 MNHEY, CDR2 SMNVEV (reference sequence). The CDR3 has 18 amino acids. The CDR3, as DNA: TGTGCCAGCAGTTCTCACCGTTCGGGACAGCGGCGGGATCAGCCCCAGCATTTT. Its translation: CASSSHRSGQRRDQPQHF.

The chain combines TRBV5-1 with TRBJ1-2, with 9 bases that match TRBD1. The CDR3 totals 13 residues. CDR1 and CDR2 from the germline V gene are SGHRS and YFSETQ. Losses at the gene ends were 3 bases for V and 7 bases for J; bases not matched to a gene: 4. In DNA form, the CDR3 reads TGCGCCAGCAGCTGGGACAGGGAATCTGGCTACACCTTC. Translating it yields CASSWDRESGYTF. Full variable domain (rest looked up from reference TRBV5-1 and TRBJ1-2): KAGVTQTPRYLIKTRGQQVTLSCSPISGHRSVSWYQQTPGQGLQFLFEYFSETQRNKGNFPGRFSGRQFSNSRSEMNVSTLELGDSALYLCASSWDRESGYTFGSGTRLTVV.

The chain is built from TRBV7-2 and TRBJ2-5, with a possible D match to TRBD2 (6 bases). Germline lookup yields CDR1 SGHTA and CDR2 FQGNSA. The CDR3 covers 17 residues. Trimming left V 1 base short and J 5 bases short, with 20 bases between. CDR3 protein: CASSLDQAAGQYETQYF. CDR3 nucleotide sequence: TGTGCCAGCAGCTTAGACCAAGCGGCGGGGCAATACGAGACCCAGTACTTC.

V usage is TRBV7-9 and J usage is TRBJ1-6; possible D gene TRBD1, 5 bases. Trimming cost V 0 bases and J 7 bases, with 13 bases left between them. Germline V gene sequence: CDR1 SEHNR, CDR2 FQNEAQ (reference sequence). The CDR3 covers 16 residues. The CDR3 DNA is TGTGCCAGCAGCTTAGCCCCGGCAGGGAGGAATTCACCCCTCCACTTT. Amino acids: CASSLAPAGRNSPLHF.

The chain carries TRBV7-9 and TRBJ1-3; D gene uncertain. Germline V gene sequence: CDR1 SEHNR, CDR2 FQNEAQ (reference sequence). Trimming cost V 5 bases and J 9 bases, with 17 bases left between them. This CDR3 has 14 residues. CDR3 in amino acids: CASSPRSNRGTIYF. The CDR3 DNA reads as TGTGCCAGCAGCCCCCGGAGTAACCGGGGCACCATATATTTT.

The CDR3 sequence is CASRTRQLNTEAFF. The CDR3 coding sequence is TGTGCCAGCAGGACCAGACAGCTGAACACTGAAGCTTTCTTT. The V call is TRBV6-1, the J call TRBJ1-1, with a weak D call TRBD1 (5 bases). V shed 6 bases and J shed 0 bases, with 11 bases lying between them. Per germline, CDR1 MNHNS and CDR2 SASEGT. The CDR3 runs to 14 residues.

V usage is TRBV19 and J usage is TRBJ2-7, with 8 bases matching TRBD1. This CDR3 region has 13 residues. Germline V gene sequence: CDR1 LNHDA, CDR2 SQIVND (reference sequence). The trim removed 6 bases at V and 7 bases at J, leaving 8 bases unmatched. CDR3 coding DNA: TGTGCCAGTAGCCCGGACAGGGTAGGGGAGCAGTACTTC. It yields the protein CASSPDRVGEQYF.

J is TRBJ2-2 and V is TRBV29-1; TRBD2 is a possible D gene (6 bases). The CDR3 runs to 14 residues. The germline V and J ends were trimmed by 7 bases and 1 base, with 13 bases remaining between them. CDR1 is SQVTM and CDR2 is ANQGSEA in the germline V gene. The CDR3 region has the DNA TGCAGCGGAAGGTGGAGGGAGAACACCGGGGAGCTGTTTTTT. Amino acid sequence: CSGRWRENTGELFF.

V and J are TRBV7-9 and TRBJ1-2; TRBD1 matches 9 bases. The germline V gene has CDR1 SEHNR and CDR2 FQNEAQ (reference sequence). With 7 bases clipped from V and 6 bases from J, the junction kept 9 bases outside the gene matches. The CDR3 runs 14 residues. Here the CDR3 DNA reads TGTGCCAGCAATCCCTGGACAGGGGCCGATGGCTACACCTTC. It yields the protein CASNPWTGADGYTF.

This sequence joins TRBV9 and TRBJ2-7; TRBD2 is a possible D gene (5 bases). V was clipped by 5 bases and J by 0 bases, with 15 bases between them. From germline, CDR1 is SGDLS and CDR2 YYNGEE. The CDR3 totals 15 residues. The CDR3 DNA sequence: TGTGCCAGCAGTTCCGGGGTGGCGGACTCCTACGAGCAGTACTTC. It translates to CASSSGVADSYEQYF.